Listed here are 28 T cell receptor beta chains from one sample, sequenced in a study of T cell repertoires in cytomegalovirus infection. One entry per CDR3 protein, called by TCRdb with MiXCR from the reads. The data hold approximately 500,000 distinct CDR3 sequences, with roughly 29% observed a single time. The specimen sequenced was PBMCs. All receptors derive from a human donor in good health (CMV status not recorded). Some clones in this sample may be carry-over from other donors' samples.

This clonotype was observed at least ten times. The chain employs TRBV7-2 and TRBJ2-5; no reliable D call. Trimming stripped 5 bases from V and 5 bases from J, with 12 bases between. Germline V gives CDR1 SGHTA, CDR2 FQGNSA. The CDR3 runs 13 residues. CDR3 DNA: TGTGCCAGCAGCCCCGCGGCCCTGGAGACCCAGTACTTC. It specifies CASSPAALETQYF.

A single count supports this clonotype. The rearrangement links TRBV10-3 to TRBJ1-2, with a tentative D call TRBD1 (5 bases). Germline V lookup: CDR1 ENHRY, CDR2 SYGVKD. The CDR3 has 14 amino acids. The V end was cut by 3 bases, the J end by 8 bases, with 16 bases between. As DNA, the CDR3 is TGTGCCATCAGTGACCGTGCGGGGCCCGGAGGCTACACCTTC. Translating it yields CAISDRAGPGGYTF.

The chain links TRBV5-1 to TRBJ1-1, with D unresolved. V lost 4 bases, J lost 2 bases, and 18 bases lay in between. The CDR3 contains 16 residues. Germline V gene sequence: CDR1 SGHRS, CDR2 YFSETQ. The CDR3 spells CASSPRLSRENTEAFF. CDR3 bases: TGCGCCAGCAGCCCCCGGCTCTCCCGGGAAAACACTGAAGCTTTCTTT.

This CDR3 is CASSSRGLSAETQYF. The CDR3 DNA sequence: TGTGCCAGCAGCTCCAGGGGCTTATCAGCAGAGACCCAGTACTTC. The gene calls are TRBV5-4 and TRBJ2-5; a weak D match, TRBD1 (6 bases). Germline CDR1 is SGHNT and CDR2 is YYREEE (reference sequence). CDR3 length: 15 residues. V was cut by 3 bases and J by 4 bases, with 16 bases left in between.

V and J are TRBV4-3 and TRBJ2-5; D not resolved. V was clipped by 0 bases and J by 6 bases, with 14 bases between them. The germline V gene has CDR1 LGHNA and CDR2 YSLEER. The length of the CDR3 is 15 residues. The CDR3 region has the DNA TGCGCCAGCAGCCAAGATTTGGGGAATGGGCAGACCCAGTACTTC. This translates into CASSQDLGNGQTQYF.

This clonotype has only a few counts. The J gene is TRBJ2-7, the V gene TRBV12-3 or TRBV12-4; D unresolved. This CDR3 spans 12 amino acids. The V end lost 2 bases, the J end lost 2 bases, and 4 bases lay between the germline ends. CDR3 coding DNA: TGTGCCAGCAGTTTATCCGCCTACGAGCAGTACTTC. Translating it yields CASSLSAYEQYF.

The V and J genes are TRBV7-6 and TRBJ2-2, with a possible D match to TRBD1 (6 bases). CDR1 SGHVS and CDR2 FNYEAQ come from the germline V gene. The CDR3 runs to 17 residues. V was trimmed by 7 bases and J by 2 bases, leaving 20 bases between them. The CDR3 loop is CASITTTPGHNTGELFF. The CDR3 region has the DNA TGTGCCAGCATCACTACCACTCCGGGACATAACACCGGGGAGCTGTTTTTT.

The chain combines TRBV19 with TRBJ2-5; tentatively, D is TRBD2 (6 bases). V was pared by 1 base and J by 5 bases, with 17 bases between. The germline V gene encodes CDR1 LNHDA and CDR2 SQIVND (reference sequence). The CDR3 contains 16 residues. As DNA, the CDR3 is TGTGCCAGTAGTATAGCGTCCGGGACTGAGGGGGAGACCCAGTACTTC. Amino acid sequence: CASSIASGTEGETQYF. Filled out from reference TRBV19 and TRBJ2-5, the complete variable domain reads DGGITQSPKYLFRKEGQNVTLSCEQNLNHDAMYWYRQDPGQGLRLIYYSQIVNDFQKGDIAEGYSVSREKKESFPLTVTSAQKNPTAFYLCASSIASGTEGETQYFGPGTRLLVL.

The chain carries TRBV7-9 and TRBJ1-1; 9 positions match TRBD1. Germline CDR1 is SEHNR and CDR2 is FQNEAQ (reference sequence). V shed 0 bases and J 3 bases; nucleotides not matched to a gene: 2. The CDR3 spans 15 residues. This chain's CDR3 is CASSLADRGDTEAFF. CDR3 coding DNA: TGTGCCAGCAGCTTAGCCGACAGGGGGGACACTGAAGCTTTCTTT.

As regards this clonotype: A much larger clone lies one base from this, so it may be a read error. The CDR3 protein is CASSLAHLTDRQYF. The DNA for the CDR3 is TGTGCCAGCAGCTTAGCGCATTTGACAGATAGGCAGTATTTT. The V call is TRBV7-2, the J call TRBJ2-3; D is possibly TRBD1 (5 bases). This CDR3 comprises 14 residues. From germline, CDR1 is SGHTA and CDR2 FQGNSA.

The table lists this clonotype with a few counts. This rearrangement joins TRBV27 to TRBJ2-7; the match to TRBD2 covers 9 bases. Germline values: CDR1 MNHEY, CDR2 SMNVEV (reference sequence). The CDR3 contains 15 residues. Trimming took 3 bases from V and 3 from J; bases not matched to a gene: 6. CDR3 coding DNA: TGTGCCAGCAGTTTTCGGCCTAGCGGGAACTACGAGCAGTACGTC. Its translation: CASSFRPSGNYEQYV.

J is TRBJ1-1 and V is TRBV6-6; D not certain. V shed 5 bases and J shed 2 bases, with 15 bases lying between them. This CDR3 region has 15 residues. Germline CDR1 reads MNHNY; CDR2 reads SVGAGI (reference sequence). The CDR3 reads CASSTPGRANTEAFF. CDR3 DNA: TGTGCCAGCAGTACCCCGGGGAGGGCAAACACTGAAGCTTTCTTT.

This sequence joins TRBV6-2 or TRBV6-3 and TRBJ2-5; TRBD2 agrees at 10 bases. The V segment lost 11 bases and the J segment 2 bases; nucleotides outside the gene matches: 5. Germline CDR1 MNHEY, CDR2 SVGEGT. There are 13 residues in the CDR3. CDR3 DNA sequence: TGTGCCGGAAGGACTAGCGGACAAGAGACCCAGTACTTC. This codes for CAGRTSGQETQYF.

The chain recombines TRBV6-2 or TRBV6-3 with TRBJ2-5, with TRBD2 matching 15 bases. V shed 6 bases, J shed 0 bases, and the junction held 5 bases outside the gene matches. CDR1 is MNHEY and CDR2 is SVGEGT in the germline V gene. This CDR3 contains 17 residues. The CDR3 DNA sequence: TGTGCCAGCAGCGGACTAGCGGGAGGGCCCGACCAAGAGACCCAGTACTTC. It yields the protein CASSGLAGGPDQETQYF.

The rearrangement links TRBV11-3 to TRBJ2-1, with D perhaps matching TRBD1 or TRBD2 (5 bases each). The CDR3 runs 15 residues. Trimming shortened V by 3 bases and J by 3 bases, and 12 bases separated the two germline ends. In germline, CDR1 is SGHNT, CDR2 YENEEA. CDR3 amino acids: CASSLAADIYNEQFF. The CDR3 nucleotides read TGTGCCAGCAGCTTGGCAGCGGACATCTACAATGAGCAGTTCTTC.

The chain links TRBV4-3 to TRBJ2-5, with D hard to call. With 0 bases removed from V and 4 bases from J, the gap between germline ends came to 6 bases. The CDR3 loop spans 13 amino acids. The V gene's germline CDR1 is LGHNA and CDR2 YSLEER. CDR3 sequence: CASSQDQLETQYF. As DNA, the CDR3 is TGCGCCAGCAGCCAAGATCAGTTAGAGACCCAGTACTTC.

The rearrangement links TRBV7-9 to TRBJ2-2, with a weak D call TRBD2 (6 bases). V lost 5 bases and J lost 5, with 15 bases in between. This CDR3 spans 15 amino acids. Germline V lookup: CDR1 SEHNR, CDR2 FQNEAQ (reference sequence). The CDR3 bases are TGTGCCAGCAGCCCCGAGGAGGGAGAAACCGGGGAGCTGTTTTTT. Amino acids: CASSPEEGETGELFF.

The V and J genes are TRBV12-3 or TRBV12-4 and TRBJ1-6; TRBD1 aligns across 8 bases. Germline trimming cut 5 bases from V and 9 bases from J; bases unmatched to any gene: 0. This CDR3 spans 12 amino acids. For the CDR3, the DNA is TGTGCCAGCAGTGGACAGGGTTCACCCCTCCACTTT. Translating it yields CASSGQGSPLHF.

The V gene is TRBV29-1, the J gene TRBJ1-2; maybe TRBD1 (6 bases). The germline V gene encodes CDR1 SQVTM and CDR2 ANQGSEA. Trimming removed 4 bases at V and 6 bases at J, with 21 bases between. The CDR3 runs 15 residues. In nucleotides, the CDR3 is TGCAGCGTTGGCTTGGGGGGGGCAGGAGAAAATGGCTACACCTTC. Its protein is CSVGLGGAGENGYTF.

The V gene is TRBV11-2, the J gene TRBJ2-3; D assignment may be TRBD1 or TRBD2 (6 bases each). This CDR3 contains 14 residues. Germline V lookup: CDR1 SGHAT, CDR2 FQNNGV. Trimming took off 5 bases at V and 2 bases at J, with 11 bases between the two ends. For the CDR3, the DNA is TGTGCCAGCAGCGTAGGGGGGACCACAGATACGCAGTATTTT. Protein: CASSVGGTTDTQYF.

V gene TRBV20-1 combines with J gene TRBJ1-2; 7 bases are a match to TRBD1. The CDR3 has 15 amino acids. Germline lookup yields CDR1 DFQATT and CDR2 SNEGSKA (reference sequence). V lost 3 bases to trimming and J lost 0 bases; unmatched junction nucleotides: 7. CDR3: CSASRDSDSNYGYTF. The CDR3 DNA is TGCAGTGCTAGCCGGGACAGTGACTCTAACTATGGCTACACCTTC.

This clonotype was recorded many times. The chain carries TRBV12-3 or TRBV12-4 and TRBJ2-1; D possibly corresponds to TRBD2 (5 bases). The CDR3 runs 14 residues. Trimming removed 0 bases at V and 9 bases at J, with 12 bases between. CDR3 sequence: CASSLAALGLEQFF. CDR3 in DNA: TGTGCCAGCAGTTTAGCTGCCCTAGGACTTGAGCAGTTCTTC.

The V gene is TRBV10-3, the J gene TRBJ1-1; D unclear. Germline V gives CDR1 ENHRY, CDR2 SYGVKD. The CDR3 is made up of 14 amino acids. The V gene lost 2 bases and the J gene lost 4 bases, with 11 bases spanning the gap. Here the CDR3 reads CAISEQLQSTEAFF. The CDR3 DNA is TGTGCCATCAGTGAGCAGTTGCAGAGCACTGAAGCTTTCTTT.

This clonotype was observed at least ten times. The V and J genes are TRBV7-2 and TRBJ1-6; D remains unclear. In germline, CDR1 is SGHTA, CDR2 FQGNSA. The V end lost 4 bases, the J end lost 8 bases, and 6 bases lay between the germline ends. The CDR3 has 12 amino acids. The CDR3 DNA reads TGTGCCAGCAGCTCTGAATATTCACCCCTCCACTTT. This sequence encodes CASSSEYSPLHF.

The chain carries TRBV24-1 and TRBJ2-3; 8 bases match TRBD2. V trimming: 1 base; J trimming: 1 base; junction bases outside the gene matches: 0. This CDR3 is 15 amino acids long. Germline values: CDR1 KGHDR, CDR2 SFDVKD. This CDR3 reads CATSDLLAGTDTQYF. CDR3 nucleotide sequence: TGTGCCACCAGTGATTTACTAGCGGGCACAGATACGCAGTATTTT.

V usage is TRBV7-6 and J usage is TRBJ1-5; unclear D gene. V dropped 1 base and J dropped 7 bases, with 14 bases sitting between them. The CDR3 is 15 residues long. Germline CDR1 reads SGHVS; CDR2 reads FNYEAQ. DNA of the CDR3: TGTGCCAGCAGCTTAGGAGCGGCTCGCGGACAGCCCCAGCATTTT. This gives the protein CASSLGAARGQPQHF.

This clonotype was counted only a few times. The V and J genes are TRBV6-6 and TRBJ1-5; D gene ambiguous. CDR1 MNHNY and CDR2 SVGAGI come from the germline V gene (reference sequence). The length of the CDR3 is 13 residues. V lost 2 bases, J lost 3 bases, and 5 bases lay in between. The CDR3 here is CASSYGPNQPQHF. CDR3 DNA sequence: TGTGCCAGCAGTTACGGCCCCAATCAGCCCCAGCATTTT.

This clonotype was recorded at least ten times. The genes are TRBV7-2 and TRBJ1-4, with a weak D call TRBD1 (5 bases). The ends were cut back, 5 bases at V and 2 bases at J, with 12 bases in the middle. CDR1 is SGHTA and CDR2 is FQGNSA in the germline V gene. The CDR3 runs 15 residues. The CDR3 region has the DNA TGTGCCAGCAGCCAATACCAGGGTACTAATGAAAAACTGTTTTTT. This translates into CASSQYQGTNEKLFF.